The 32 T cell receptor beta chains below come from one sample, sequenced in a study of T cell responses to AZD1222 COVID-19 vaccine. The protocol was immunoSEQ multiplex PCR, while the TCRdb copy is restricted to in-frame clones and leaves out a portion. Seen here are hundreds of thousands of clones, roughly 91% observed once, and the top ten hold 1%. Sequences were derived from peripheral blood, sampled on day 0 of MenACWY control vaccination. These receptor sequences come from an adult in good health.

The J gene is TRBJ2-6, the V gene TRBV9, with D perhaps matching TRBD1 (5 bases). The CDR3 runs to 17 residues. Germline CDR1 SGDLS, CDR2 YYNGEE. V gave up 0 bases and J gave up 0 bases, with 10 bases separating them. In DNA form, the CDR3 reads TGTGCCAGCAGCGTAGGACAGTTGATCTCTGGGGCCAACGTCCTGACTTTC. Protein sequence: CASSVGQLISGANVLTF.

The chain employs TRBV25-1 and TRBJ2-2; TRBD1 agrees at 7 bases. The CDR3 runs 14 residues. Germline loops: CDR1 MGHDK, CDR2 SYGVNS. J was trimmed by 5 bases and V by 3 bases; bases with no gene match: 3. DNA of the CDR3: TGTGCCAGCAGTGACAGGGGGAGAACCGGGGAGCTGTTTTTT. It codes for CASSDRGRTGELFF.

The rearrangement links TRBV7-8 to TRBJ1-2, with D perhaps TRBD1 (5 bases). With 1 base removed from V and 4 bases from J, the gap between germline ends came to 13 bases. Per germline, CDR1 SGHVS and CDR2 FQNEAQ. CDR3 length: 15 residues. The CDR3 is CASSLGGALGYGYTF. CDR3 DNA sequence: TGTGCCAGCAGCTTAGGAGGGGCCCTTGGCTATGGCTACACCTTC.

J is TRBJ2-5 and V is TRBV7-2; either TRBD1 or TRBD2 may supply D (5 bases each). Germline V gene lookup returns CDR1 SGHTA and CDR2 FQGNSA. The CDR3 extends over 15 amino acids. V was cut by 5 bases and J by 5 bases, with 18 bases left in between. The CDR3 nucleotides are TGTGCCAGCAGCCCACGGGACCCCAGGACGGAGACCCAGTACTTC. This encodes CASSPRDPRTETQYF. The entire variable domain, with the rest obtained from reference TRBV7-2 and TRBJ2-5, is as follows: GAGVSQSPSNKVTEKGKDVELRCDPISGHTALYWYRQSLGQGLEFLIYFQGNSAPDKSGLPSDRFSAERTGGSVSTLTIQRTQQEDSAVYLCASSPRDPRTETQYFGPGTRLLVL.

The sample holds one count of this clone. This chain uses TRBV7-9 with TRBJ2-3; D might be TRBD2 (6 bases). The CDR3 runs 14 residues. Germline CDR1 is SEHNR and CDR2 is FQNEAQ (reference sequence). Trimming removed 10 bases from V and 3 bases from J, with 17 bases in between. For the CDR3, the DNA is TGTGCCACCACGGGGACTTTGTGGACAGATACGCAGTATTTT. It is translated as CATTGTLWTDTQYF.

The chain joins TRBV18 to TRBJ1-3; D perhaps matches TRBD1 (5 bases). The CDR3 consists of 15 residues. Trimming pared 4 bases from V and 0 bases from J, leaving 10 bases between. In germline, CDR1 is KGHSH, CDR2 LQKENI. The CDR3 region has the DNA TGTGCCAGCTCACGGGACTATTTCTCTGGAAACACCATATATTTT. Protein sequence: CASSRDYFSGNTIYF.

This chain joins TRBV5-6 and TRBJ1-2, with a possible D match to TRBD1 (5 bases). Trimming removed 5 bases at V and 1 base at J, with 12 bases between. The CDR3 length is 14 residues. The germline CDR1 and CDR2 sequences are SGHDT and YYEEEE. The CDR3 DNA is TGTGCCAGCAGTTTAGGGGCCGGTAACTATGGCTACACCTTC. It specifies CASSLGAGNYGYTF.

The chain links TRBV6-5 to TRBJ1-1; D unclear. CDR1 and CDR2 (germline): MNHEY, SVGAGI. The V end was cut by 6 bases, the J end by 1 base, with 9 bases between. CDR3 length: 13 amino acids. The CDR3 here is CASSPLANTEAFF. CDR3 DNA sequence: TGTGCCAGCAGCCCGCTCGCGAACACTGAAGCTTTCTTT.

The V gene is TRBV5-1, the J gene TRBJ2-1; D gene uncertain. This CDR3 contains 13 residues. Germline lookup yields CDR1 SGHRS and CDR2 YFSETQ. Trimming cost V 6 bases and J 4 bases, with 11 bases left between them. CDR3 in DNA: TGCGCCAGCATGACCGATCCTTACAATGAGCAGTTCTTC. Encoded protein: CASMTDPYNEQFF.

This clone was found once. This specimen includes other DNA sequences encoding the same CDR3. The chain couples TRBV19 to TRBJ1-1, with 7 bases that match TRBD1. The CDR3 totals 13 residues. The V gene's germline CDR1 is LNHDA and CDR2 SQIVND (reference sequence). V lost 5 bases, J lost 1 base, and 1 base stayed unmatched. CDR3 nucleotides: TGTGCCAGTAGTGGGACAGCGAACACTGAAGCTTTCTTT. Translating it yields CASSGTANTEAFF.

V and J are TRBV28 and TRBJ2-1, with TRBD1 as a possible D gene (6 bases). The CDR3 has 15 residues. Per germline, CDR1 MDHEN and CDR2 SYDVKM. Deletions cut 6 bases from V and 4 bases from J, with 16 bases between. The DNA for the CDR3 is TGTGCCAGCAGCTACACGGGACACCTTTACAATGAGCAGTTCTTC. Its translation is CASSYTGHLYNEQFF.

V usage is TRBV7-3 and J usage is TRBJ2-2, with 7 positions matching TRBD1. Germline CDR1 reads SGHTA; CDR2 reads FQGTGA. The CDR3 is made up of 13 amino acids. Germline trimming cut 8 bases from V and 2 bases from J; bases unmatched to any gene: 2. CDR3 in amino acids: CASRDRNTGELFF. Here the CDR3 DNA reads TGTGCCAGCCGGGACAGAAACACCGGGGAGCTGTTTTTT.

The rearrangement joins TRBV2 to TRBJ1-2, with D maybe TRBD1 (5 bases). Trimming took 3 bases from V and 0 from J, leaving 11 bases between them. The CDR3 spans 15 residues. The germline V gene encodes CDR1 SNHLY and CDR2 FYNNEI. CDR3 in DNA: TGTGCCAGCAGTGAGAGACAGACTTCTAACTATGGCTACACCTTC. It is translated as CASSERQTSNYGYTF.

V gene TRBV2 combines with J gene TRBJ2-2; 8 bases are shared with TRBD1. This CDR3 has 15 amino acids. The ends lost 7 bases at V and 4 bases at J; junction bases unmatched: 8. Germline CDR1 SNHLY, CDR2 FYNNEI. CDR3 in DNA: TGTGCCAGCATAATGGACAGGGCGGGCACCGGGGAGCTGTTTTTT. Translating gives CASIMDRAGTGELFF.

The V call is TRBV7-2, the J call TRBJ1-1; D not resolved. From germline, CDR1 is SGHTA and CDR2 FQGNSA. The CDR3 length is 15 residues. V dropped 3 bases and J dropped 3 bases, with 14 bases sitting between them. The CDR3 sequence: CASSLAQALYTEAFF. In DNA form, the CDR3 reads TGTGCCAGCAGCTTGGCGCAGGCATTGTACACTGAAGCTTTCTTT.

The chain's CDR3 is CASSQGGESYGYTF. CDR3 DNA sequence: TGTGCCAGCAGCCAGGGAGGGGAGAGCTATGGCTACACCTTC. The chain carries TRBV5-6 and TRBJ1-2; D is possibly TRBD1 (5 bases). This CDR3 spans 14 amino acids. Germline V CDR1 and CDR2: SGHDT, YYEEEE. Trimming stripped 4 bases from V and 4 bases from J, with 14 bases between. The whole variable domain, remainder taken from reference TRBV5-6 and TRBJ1-2, is DAGVTQSPTHLIKTRGQQVTLRCSPKSGHDTVSWYQQALGQGPQFIFQYYEEEERQRGNFPDRFSGHQFPNYSSELNVNALLLGDSALYLCASSQGGESYGYTFGSGTRLTVV.

The chain employs TRBV5-1 and TRBJ2-5; 8 nucleotides align to TRBD1. V was clipped by 4 bases and J by 3 bases; unmatched bases: 5. The CDR3 loop spans 14 amino acids. Germline V gene data show CDR1 as SGHRS and CDR2 as YFSETQ. The CDR3 DNA is TGCGCCAGCAGCCCCCGACAGGGGAAAGAGACCCAGTACTTC. Residues: CASSPRQGKETQYF.

About this clone itself: Different DNA sequences within this sample yield the same CDR3. The genes are TRBV30 and TRBJ2-3; 7 positions match TRBD2. Per germline, CDR1 GTSNPN and CDR2 SVGIG (reference sequence). V dropped 3 bases and J dropped 0; count of bases not matched to a gene: 3. The CDR3 loop spans 14 amino acids. The CDR3 here is CAWRSGGSTDTQYF. The CDR3 DNA reads as TGTGCCTGGAGGTCGGGGGGAAGCACAGATACGCAGTATTTT.

With regard to this clone: The identical CDR3 is also encoded by other nucleotide sequences in the sample. V is TRBV5-1 and J is TRBJ2-7, with 9 bases fitting TRBD1. The CDR3 extends over 14 amino acids. V was clipped by 3 bases and J by 1 base; unmatched bases: 2. Germline CDR1 is SGHRS and CDR2 is YFSETQ. The CDR3 region has the DNA TGCGCCAGCAGCTCCGGGACAGGGTCCTACGAGCAGTACTTC. Its translation: CASSSGTGSYEQYF.

DNA of the CDR3: TGTGCCAGCAGCCCGTGGGGGGCCCGGTCCACTGAAGCTTTCTTT. Encoded protein: CASSPWGARSTEAFF. The gene calls are TRBV11-3 and TRBJ1-1, with D possibly TRBD1 on 6 matching bases. Germline V CDR1 and CDR2: SGHNT, YENEEA. V lost 5 bases and J lost 4, with 17 bases in between. This CDR3 has 15 amino acids.

This chain connects TRBV5-4 to TRBJ2-1, with TRBD2 identical over 7 bases. CDR1 SGHNT and CDR2 YYREEE come from the germline V gene (reference sequence). The V gene end was trimmed by 4 bases and the J gene end by 4 bases; junction bases not matched to a gene: 8. There are 15 residues in the CDR3. CDR3 coding DNA: TGTGCCAGCAGCATGAAGCGGGGAGTATACAATGAGCAGTTCTTC. Protein product: CASSMKRGVYNEQFF. The full variable domain, completed using reference TRBV5-4 and TRBJ2-1, is ETGVTQSPTHLIKTRGQQVTLRCSSQSGHNTVSWYQQALGQGPQFIFQYYREEENGRGNFPPRFSGLQFPNYSSELNVNALELDDSALYLCASSMKRGVYNEQFFGPGTRLTVL.

V is TRBV6-1 and J is TRBJ2-7; no clear D. CDR1 and CDR2 from the germline V gene are MNHNS and SASEGT. V lost 5 bases and J 1 base, leaving 3 bases between the germline ends. CDR3 length: 11 amino acids. The CDR3 region has the DNA TGTGCCAGCAGTCCTTCCTACGAGCAGTACTTC. It translates to CASSPSYEQYF.

The V gene is TRBV25-1, the J gene TRBJ1-2; D might be TRBD1 (5 bases). This CDR3 has 13 amino acids. Per the germline V gene, CDR1 is MGHDK and CDR2 is SYGVNS. Trimming left V 2 bases short and J 8 bases short, with 12 bases between. The CDR3 loop reads CASSEIGARGYTF. As DNA, the CDR3 is TGTGCCAGCAGTGAAATAGGGGCGCGCGGCTACACCTTC.

The chain combines TRBV28 with TRBJ1-6; D is unresolved. The V gene's germline CDR1 is MDHEN and CDR2 SYDVKM. The V gene lost 5 bases and the J gene lost 10 bases, with 15 bases spanning the gap. This CDR3 region has 14 residues. CDR3 sequence: CASSVWARESPLHF. CDR3 DNA: TGTGCCAGCAGTGTTTGGGCGAGAGAGTCACCCCTCCACTTT.

The rearrangement links TRBV7-9 to TRBJ2-7; possible D gene TRBD1, 6 bases. CDR1 is SEHNR, CDR2 FQNEAQ, per germline (reference sequence). Trimming shortened V by 6 bases and J by 2 bases, and 23 bases separated the two germline ends. The CDR3 loop spans 17 amino acids. The CDR3 is CASSPRPGHGITYEQYF. As DNA, the CDR3 is TGTGCCAGCAGTCCTCGACCGGGACATGGTATTACCTACGAGCAGTACTTC.

This rearrangement joins TRBV12-3 or TRBV12-4 to TRBJ2-7; D may be TRBD1 or TRBD2 (5 bases each). Trimming stripped 4 bases from V and 6 bases from J, with 13 bases between. The CDR3 spans 13 residues. CDR3 bases: TGTGCCAGCAGTTCCCTGGGGGTCGGCGAGCAGTACTTC. Amino acids: CASSSLGVGEQYF.

V is TRBV7-9 and J is TRBJ1-6, with D possibly TRBD1 on 5 matching bases. The V and J ends lost 1 base and 3 bases respectively, with 13 bases between them. Germline V gene data show CDR1 as SEHNR and CDR2 as FQNEAQ (reference sequence). The CDR3 is made up of 17 amino acids. CDR3 DNA sequence: TGTGCCAGCAGCTTAGATCATGGGACTCACTATAATTCACCCCTCCACTTT. Amino acid sequence: CASSLDHGTHYNSPLHF.

The chain has TRBV5-4 and TRBJ1-1; D is unresolved. CDR3 length: 15 amino acids. The V end was cut by 1 base, the J end by 0 bases, with 10 bases between. In germline, CDR1 is SGHNT, CDR2 YYREEE (reference sequence). CDR3 residues: CASSLLPTVNTEAFF. The CDR3 DNA follows: TGTGCCAGCAGCTTGTTGCCGACGGTGAACACTGAAGCTTTCTTT.

V and J are TRBV24-1 and TRBJ1-6; 11 bases agree with TRBD1. CDR3 length: 21 residues. CDR1 KGHDR and CDR2 SFDVKD come from the germline V gene. With V trimmed by 1 base and J by 4 bases, 14 bases remained unmatched. CDR3 protein: CATSDLSSGQGALSYNSPLHF. The CDR3 nucleotides read TGTGCCACCAGTGATTTATCGTCCGGACAGGGGGCCCTTTCATATAATTCACCCCTCCACTTT.

This chain uses TRBV7-3 with TRBJ2-2; 7 bases match TRBD1. Germline V lookup: CDR1 SGHTA, CDR2 FQGTGA. The V and J ends lost 4 bases and 6 bases, in that order; junction bases with no gene match: 8. The CDR3 length is 15 residues. CDR3 DNA sequence: TGTGCCAGCAGCTCACGACAGGGTGGGGCCGGGGAGCTGTTTTTT. Protein: CASSSRQGGAGELFF.

The rearrangement joins TRBV7-9 to TRBJ1-3; a possible D gene is TRBD1 (5 bases). The V end was cut by 4 bases, the J end by 0 bases, with 10 bases between. The CDR3 extends over 15 amino acids. Germline V gives CDR1 SEHNR, CDR2 FQNEAQ (reference sequence). DNA of the CDR3: TGTGCCAGCAGCTCGGGACGGAACTCTGGAAACACCATATATTTT. It yields the protein CASSSGRNSGNTIYF.

Written as DNA, the CDR3 is TGCAGCGTTGACGGCACAGGGATTCGAGCTTTCTTT. Its translation: CSVDGTGIRAFF. The V gene is TRBV29-1, the J gene TRBJ1-1, with D perhaps TRBD1 (6 bases). V lost 3 bases and J lost 10, with 15 bases in between. Germline CDR1 SQVTM, CDR2 ANQGSEA. The CDR3 is 12 residues long.